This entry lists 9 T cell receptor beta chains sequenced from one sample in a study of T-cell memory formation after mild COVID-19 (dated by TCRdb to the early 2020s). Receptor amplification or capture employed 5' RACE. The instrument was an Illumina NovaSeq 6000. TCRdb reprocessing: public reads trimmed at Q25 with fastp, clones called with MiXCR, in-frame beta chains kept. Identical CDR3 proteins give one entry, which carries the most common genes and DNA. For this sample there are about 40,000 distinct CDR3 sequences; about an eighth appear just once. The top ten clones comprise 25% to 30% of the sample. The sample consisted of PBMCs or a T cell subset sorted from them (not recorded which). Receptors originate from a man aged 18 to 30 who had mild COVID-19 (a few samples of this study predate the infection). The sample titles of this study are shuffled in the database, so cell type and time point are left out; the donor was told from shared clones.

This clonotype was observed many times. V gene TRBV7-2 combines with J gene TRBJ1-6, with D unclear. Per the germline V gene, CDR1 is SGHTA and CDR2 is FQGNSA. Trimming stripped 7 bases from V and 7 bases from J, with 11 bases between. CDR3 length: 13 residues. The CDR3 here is CASTPRGNSPLHF. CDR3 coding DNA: TGTGCCAGCACCCCCCGAGGGAATTCACCCCTCCACTTT.

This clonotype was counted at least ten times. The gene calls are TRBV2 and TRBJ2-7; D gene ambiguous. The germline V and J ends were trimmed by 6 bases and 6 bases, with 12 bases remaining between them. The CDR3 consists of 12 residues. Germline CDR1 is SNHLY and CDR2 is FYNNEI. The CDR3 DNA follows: TGTGCCAGCAGGGTTGAGGTGGGCGAGCAGTACGTC. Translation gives CASRVEVGEQYV.

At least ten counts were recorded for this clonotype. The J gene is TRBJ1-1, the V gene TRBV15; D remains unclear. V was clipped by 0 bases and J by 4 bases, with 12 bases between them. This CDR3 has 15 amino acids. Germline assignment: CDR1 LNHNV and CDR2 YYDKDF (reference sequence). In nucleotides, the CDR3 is TGTGCCACCAGCAGAGACCCAGCCCTGGGCACTGAAGCTTTCTTT. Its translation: CATSRDPALGTEAFF.

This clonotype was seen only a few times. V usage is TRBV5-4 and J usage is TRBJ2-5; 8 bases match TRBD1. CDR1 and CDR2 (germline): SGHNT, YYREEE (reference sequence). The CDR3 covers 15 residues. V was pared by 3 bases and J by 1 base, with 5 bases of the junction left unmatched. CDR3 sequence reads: CASSWTTGAQETQYF. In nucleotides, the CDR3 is TGTGCCAGCAGCTGGACGACAGGGGCCCAAGAGACCCAGTACTTC.

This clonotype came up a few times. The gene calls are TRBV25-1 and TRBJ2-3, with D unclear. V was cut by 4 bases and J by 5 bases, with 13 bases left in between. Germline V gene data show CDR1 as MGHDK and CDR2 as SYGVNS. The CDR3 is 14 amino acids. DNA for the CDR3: TGTGCCAGCAGTGTGGGTGGGAATAAAGATACGCAGTATTTT. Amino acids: CASSVGGNKDTQYF. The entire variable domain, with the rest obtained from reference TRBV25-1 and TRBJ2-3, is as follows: EADIYQTPRYLVIGTGKKITLECSQTMGHDKMYWYQQDPGMELHLIHYSYGVNSTEKGDLSSESTVSRIRTEHFPLTLESARPSHTSQYLCASSVGGNKDTQYFGPGTRLTVL.

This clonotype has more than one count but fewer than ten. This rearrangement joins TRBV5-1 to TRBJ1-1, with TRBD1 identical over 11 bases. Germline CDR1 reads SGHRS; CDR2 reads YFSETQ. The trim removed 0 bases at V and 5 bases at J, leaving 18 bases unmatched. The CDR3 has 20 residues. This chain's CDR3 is CASSLGFSGTGGKKGTEAFF. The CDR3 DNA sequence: TGCGCCAGCAGCTTGGGGTTTTCCGGGACAGGGGGTAAGAAGGGAACTGAAGCTTTCTTT.

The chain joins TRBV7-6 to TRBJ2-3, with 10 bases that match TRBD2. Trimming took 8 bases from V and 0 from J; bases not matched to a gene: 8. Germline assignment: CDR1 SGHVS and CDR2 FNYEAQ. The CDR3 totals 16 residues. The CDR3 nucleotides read TGTGCCAGCTTCGGGGCTAGCGGGGGAAGCACAGATACGCAGTATTTT. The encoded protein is CASFGASGGSTDTQYF. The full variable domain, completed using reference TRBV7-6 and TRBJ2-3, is GAGVSQSPRYKVTKRGQDVALRCDPISGHVSLYWYRQALGQGPEFLTYFNYEAQQDKSGLPNDRFSAERPEGSISTLTIQRTEQRDSAMYRCASFGASGGSTDTQYFGPGTRLTVL.

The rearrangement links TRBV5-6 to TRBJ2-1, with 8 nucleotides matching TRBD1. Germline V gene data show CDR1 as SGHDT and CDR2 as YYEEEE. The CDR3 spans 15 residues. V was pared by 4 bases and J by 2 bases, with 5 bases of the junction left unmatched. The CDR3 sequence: CASSPGQETYNEQFF. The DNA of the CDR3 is TGTGCCAGCAGCCCGGGACAGGAAACCTACAATGAGCAGTTCTTC. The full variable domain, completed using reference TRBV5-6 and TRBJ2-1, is DAGVTQSPTHLIKTRGQQVTLRCSPKSGHDTVSWYQQALGQGPQFIFQYYEEEERQRGNFPDRFSGHQFPNYSSELNVNALLLGDSALYLCASSPGQETYNEQFFGPGTRLTVL.

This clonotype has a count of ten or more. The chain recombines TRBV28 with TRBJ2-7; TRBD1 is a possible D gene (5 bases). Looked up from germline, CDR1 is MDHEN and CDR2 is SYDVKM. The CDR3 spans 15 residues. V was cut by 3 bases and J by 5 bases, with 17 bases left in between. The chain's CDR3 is CASSFFRQGGHEQYV. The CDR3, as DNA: TGTGCCAGCAGTTTCTTCCGGCAGGGTGGACACGAGCAGTACGTC.